This T cell receptor (beta chain) comes out of a study of T cell changes during pregnancy in multiple sclerosis. Unmatched junction bases numbered 17, after V lost 4 bases and J lost 11 bases. Germline lookup yields CDR1 SGHRS and CDR2 YFSETQ. There are 17 residues in the CDR3. Here immunoSEQ multiplex PCR was the method, and the copy in TCRdb shows in-frame clones only, minus some. The top ten clones hold roughly 0.52% of a sample with some 40,000 clones, about 87% of them seen once. The sample was CD4+ T cells from peripheral blood mononuclear cells, taken before pregnancy. The V call is TRBV5-1, the J call TRBJ1-6, with 8 positions matching TRBD1. The source is a female donor with multiple sclerosis, enrolled in a pregnancy study. CDR3: CASSPERQGTLRAPLHF. As DNA, the CDR3 is TGCGCCAGCAGCCCGGAACGACAGGGGACCTTGAGGGCACCCCTCCACTTT.